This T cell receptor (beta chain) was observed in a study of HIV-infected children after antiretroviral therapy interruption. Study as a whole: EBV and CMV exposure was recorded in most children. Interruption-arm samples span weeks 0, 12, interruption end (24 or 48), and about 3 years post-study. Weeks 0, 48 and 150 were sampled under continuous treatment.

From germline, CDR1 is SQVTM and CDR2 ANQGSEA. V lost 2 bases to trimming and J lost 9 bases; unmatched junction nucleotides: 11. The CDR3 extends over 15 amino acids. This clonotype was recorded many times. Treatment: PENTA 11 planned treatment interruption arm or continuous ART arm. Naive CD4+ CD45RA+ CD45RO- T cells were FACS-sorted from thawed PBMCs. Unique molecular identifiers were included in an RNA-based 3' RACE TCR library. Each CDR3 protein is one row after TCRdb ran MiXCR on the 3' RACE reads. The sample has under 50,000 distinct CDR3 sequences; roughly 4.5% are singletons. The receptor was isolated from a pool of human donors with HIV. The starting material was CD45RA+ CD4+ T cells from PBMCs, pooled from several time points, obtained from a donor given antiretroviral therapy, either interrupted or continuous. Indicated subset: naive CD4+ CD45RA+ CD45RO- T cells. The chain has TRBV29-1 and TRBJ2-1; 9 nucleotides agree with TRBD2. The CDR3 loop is CSVERGGRATSEQFF. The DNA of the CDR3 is TGCAGCGTTGAACGGGGCGGGAGGGCTACATCTGAGCAGTTCTTC.